What follows are 12 T cell receptor beta chains derived from one specimen sequenced in a study. Each CDR3 protein is one row after TCRdb ran MiXCR on the RT-PCR reads. The sample contains about 700,000 distinct CDR3 sequences, more than 13% of which appear only once. What was sequenced was memory CD4+ T cells from blood. All receptors derive from a female donor in good health, serving as a healthy control.

Regarding this clonotype: A read error may account for a junction end that differs from germline. This rearrangement joins TRBV30 to TRBJ1-1; a weak D match, TRBD1 (5 bases). The CDR3 runs 12 residues. Germline CDR1 and CDR2: GTSNPN and SVGIG (reference sequence). CDR3 bases: TGTGCCTTGGGACGGACGAACACTGAACCTTTCTTT. This gives the protein CALGRTNTEPFF. The full variable domain, with the rest looked up from reference TRBV30 and TRBJ1-1, is SQTIHQWPATLVQPVGSPLSLECTVEGTSNPNLYWYRQAAGRGLQLLFYSVGIGQISSEVPQNLSASRPQDRQFILSSKKLLLSDSGFYLCALGRTNTEPFFGQGTRLTVV.

V is TRBV20-1 and J is TRBJ1-4; the D gene is possibly TRBD1 (6 bases). The germline V gene encodes CDR1 DFQATT and CDR2 SNEGSKA (reference sequence). The CDR3 has 13 residues. V lost 1 base, J lost 4 bases, and 7 bases lay in between. CDR3 region: CSARVGGNEKLFF. Written as DNA, the CDR3 is TGCAGTGCTAGAGTAGGGGGTAATGAAAAACTGTTTTTT.

The genes are TRBV6-5 and TRBJ1-1; tentative D call: TRBD1 (5 bases). CDR1 and CDR2 from the germline V gene are MNHEY and SVGAGI. Trimming removed 4 bases from V and 4 bases from J, with 25 bases in between. The length of the CDR3 is 18 residues. This CDR3 is CASSSLGSGRGTGTEAFF. The DNA for the CDR3 is TGTGCCAGCAGTTCCCTCGGCTCGGGACGAGGTACCGGCACTGAAGCTTTCTTT.

This clonotype was seen a handful of times. V usage is TRBV7-9 and J usage is TRBJ1-1, with TRBD1 matching over 8 bases. Germline loops: CDR1 SEHNR, CDR2 FQNEAQ (reference sequence). V was pared by 7 bases and J by 1 base, with 11 bases of the junction left unmatched. This CDR3 contains 16 residues. The CDR3 DNA follows: TGTGCCAGCACCCTCGACTCTGGACAGGGGAACACTGAAGCTTTCTTT. As protein: CASTLDSGQGNTEAFF.

This clonotype was detected ten times or more. The chain carries TRBV4-2 and TRBJ1-2; D may be TRBD1 (6 bases). Germline CDR1 and CDR2: LGHNA and YNFKEQ. With 2 bases removed from V and 4 bases from J, the gap between germline ends came to 14 bases. CDR3 length equals 15 residues. The CDR3 DNA sequence: TGTGCCAGCAGCCAACCTGGTGAAGGGGGCTATGGCTACACCTTC. Amino acid sequence: CASSQPGEGGYGYTF.

The chain employs TRBV27 and TRBJ2-7, with 9 positions matching TRBD1. V was pared by 2 bases and J by 2 bases, with 13 bases of the junction left unmatched. The germline CDR1 and CDR2 sequences are MNHEY and SMNVEV (reference sequence). CDR3 length: 18 amino acids. The CDR3, as DNA: TGTGCCAGCAGTTTAGGAGGACCCGGACAGGGGCTAACCTACGAGCAGTACTTC. Encoded protein: CASSLGGPGQGLTYEQYF.

This clonotype was counted ten times or more. V usage is TRBV24-1 and J usage is TRBJ2-1; D gene uncertain. The CDR3 length is 13 residues. Trimming removed 4 bases at V and 4 bases at J, with 7 bases between. CDR1 is KGHDR and CDR2 is SFDVKD in the germline V gene. CDR3 region: CATSDDGYNEQFF. DNA of the CDR3: TGTGCCACCAGTGACGACGGATACAATGAGCAGTTCTTC.

The rearrangement joins TRBV2 to TRBJ2-7; perhaps TRBD2 as D (5 bases). V was pared by 7 bases and J by 2 bases, with 18 bases between. The CDR3 consists of 15 residues. Germline V lookup: CDR1 SNHLY, CDR2 FYNNEI. CDR3 sequence (DNA): TGTGCCAGCAAAACTGGTCCAGCGGCCGCCTACGAGCAGTACTTC. Translated, it gives CASKTGPAAAYEQYF.

The rearrangement uses TRBV12-3 or TRBV12-4 and TRBJ2-1, with D perhaps TRBD2 (5 bases). V lost 3 bases, J lost 2 bases, and 11 bases lay in between. The CDR3 runs to 15 residues. DNA for the CDR3: TGTGCCAGCAGTTTTCGCCGGGGTCCCTACAATGAGCAGTTCTTC. It yields the protein CASSFRRGPYNEQFF.

This clonotype has only a few counts. V gene TRBV5-1 combines with J gene TRBJ2-2; no definite D call. In germline, CDR1 is SGHRS, CDR2 YFSETQ. The V end lost 4 bases, the J end lost 7 bases, and 17 bases lay between the germline ends. This CDR3 has 15 amino acids. The CDR3 DNA reads as TGCGCCAGCAGCGCCTTAAACGGAGACGTCGGGGAGCTGTTTTTT. Its translation is CASSALNGDVGELFF.

The V and J genes are TRBV5-1 and TRBJ2-3, with TRBD2 identical over 7 bases. This CDR3 comprises 13 residues. J was trimmed by 4 bases and V by 4 bases; bases with no gene match: 3. The V gene's germline CDR1 is SGHRS and CDR2 YFSETQ. In DNA, the CDR3 is TGCGCCAGCAGCCCTGGACTAGCAGATACGCAGTATTTT. Amino acids: CASSPGLADTQYF.

This clonotype appeared a few times. This chain joins TRBV10-3 and TRBJ1-1; 9 nucleotides agree with TRBD1. The trim removed 3 bases at V and 4 bases at J, leaving 3 bases unmatched. This CDR3 region has 14 residues. Germline lookup yields CDR1 ENHRY and CDR2 SYGVKD. CDR3: CAISEQGASTEAFF. DNA for the CDR3: TGTGCCATCAGTGAACAGGGGGCAAGCACTGAAGCTTTCTTT.